The text below deals with one T cell receptor (beta chain). The protocol was immunoSEQ multiplex PCR, while the TCRdb copy is restricted to in-frame clones and leaves out a portion. The profile shows over 45,000 clones, more than 70% of them singletons. The record originates from a study of control samples from healthy donors and cancer patients. Sequenced material: PBMCs. The sequence came from a man between 35 and 55 years old with colorectal cancer.

CDR3 protein: CSASLAGAYNEQFF. For the CDR3, the DNA is TGCAGTGCTAGTCTGGCGGGAGCCTACAATGAGCAGTTCTTC. The V call is TRBV20-1, the J call TRBJ2-1; 7 nucleotides match TRBD2. V lost 3 bases and J lost 2; bases outside the gene matches: 4. CDR1 is DFQATT, CDR2 SNEGSKA, per germline (reference sequence). This CDR3 region has 14 residues.